This T cell receptor (beta chain) originates from a study of T cell repertoires in cytomegalovirus infection. Study information: As its CMV epitopes, the study selected recently identified HLA-C-restricted and well-studied HLA-B-restricted targets. From public TCR beta signatures came an indication of both CMV infection and matching HLA type.

Findings and caveats of the study: Based on cumulative public TCR beta family frequency, carriers of CMV plus the relevant HLA were identified. CMV-specific TCR beta clonotypes restricted by HLA-C dominated the ex vivo response.

CDR1 and CDR2 from the germline V gene are SNHLY and FYNNEI. Trimming removed 3 bases at V and 3 bases at J, with 12 bases between. This CDR3 spans 15 amino acids. As regards this clonotype: The antigen remains undetermined.

TCRdb passed the reads through MiXCR, listing each CDR3 protein once. The sample lists 250,000 to 300,000 distinct CDR3 sequences; roughly a fifth were seen once. This clonotype originated in a human donor in good health (CMV status not recorded). Some clones in this sample may be carry-over from other donors' samples. Here the sequenced sample was cultured PBMCs, taken from culture after CMV antigen stimulation. The chain uses TRBV2 and TRBJ1-5; D call uncertain. The CDR3 sequence: CASSDWRGINQPQHF. The CDR3 DNA follows: TGTGCCAGCAGTGACTGGCGGGGTATCAATCAGCCCCAGCATTTT.